This T cell receptor beta chain was found in a study of cytomegalovirus exposure and HLA in healthy donors. Study-level points and caveats: Later work found that TCR association rates differed between HLA loci; DRB1 had the most and HLA-C the fewest.

PCR amplification relied on 60 Vbeta primers (plus 13 Jbeta primers). Only in-frame clones appear in the TCRdb table, and some are missing; sequencing was by immunoSEQ multiplex PCR. The repertoire includes some 150,000 clones, roughly 80% of them detected once, and approximately 7% sits in the top ten. In regard to this clone: Its antigen is unknown.

This sequence originates from a woman aged 25 to 45 in good health and CMV-seropositive. Sequencing was performed on PBMCs.

CDR3 nucleotides: TGTGCCAGCAGCTCGACAGGGGACGAGCAGTACTTC. Encoded protein: CASSSTGDEQYF. This sequence joins TRBV7-9 and TRBJ2-7; 8 nucleotides agree with TRBD1. V lost 4 bases to trimming and J lost 5 bases; unmatched junction nucleotides: 1. The CDR3 runs 12 residues. Germline loops: CDR1 SEHNR, CDR2 FQNEAQ (reference sequence).